This T cell receptor beta chain was profiled in a study of control samples from healthy donors and cancer patients. V trimming: 3 bases; J trimming: 6 bases; junction bases outside the gene matches: 1. The CDR3 extends over 13 amino acids. Germline V lookup: CDR1 SGDLS, CDR2 YYNGEE. TCRdb's table, derived via immunoSEQ multiplex PCR, lists solely in-frame clones and lacks some. Of tens of thousands of clones listed, approximately 90% are singletons. The receptor was derived from a man aged 25-40 years with colorectal cancer. Sequencing used PBMCs. The chain uses TRBV9 and TRBJ2-2; 8 bases line up with TRBD1. The CDR3 loop reads CASSEQGAGELFF. CDR3 in DNA: TGTGCCAGCAGCGAACAGGGGGCCGGGGAGCTGTTTTTT. Filled out from reference TRBV9 and TRBJ2-2, the complete variable domain reads DSGVTQTPKHLITATGQRVTLRCSPRSGDLSVYWYQQSLDQGLQFLIQYYNGEERAKGNILERFSAQQFPDLHSELNLSSLELGDSALYFCASSEQGAGELFFGEGSRLTVL.